The rows below give T cell receptor beta chains drawn from one sample of a study of beta chain features in type 1 diabetes. Sequencing was performed with immunoSEQ multiplex PCR; in TCRdb, only in-frame clones are kept and a portion is missing. The table shows about 900,000 clones, with 15% to 20% occurring only once. The sequenced material came from naive CD4+ T cells from blood. The receptors shown here come from a woman younger than 30 in good health. The CDR3 runs from the conserved cysteine through the conserved F or W. D genes are given only for firm matches. Expanded clones get a size class; other rows say once, few or many, or leave the size out.

V gene	J gene	clone size	D gene	CDR3 protein	CDR3 DNA
TRBV14	TRBJ2-3	.	TRBD2	CASSQLSGRAIDTQYF	TGTGCCAGCAGCCAATTAAGCGGGAGGGCCATAGATACGCAGTATTTT
TRBV7-2	TRBJ2-7	few	.	CASSSRGLVPSSYEQYF	TGTGCCAGCAGCTCTAGGGGACTTGTCCCCAGCTCCTACGAGCAGTACTTC
TRBV6-5	TRBJ1-5	few	.	CASSERGEQPQHF	TGTGCCAGCAGTGAAAGGGGGGAACAGCCCCAGCATTTT
TRBV6-1	TRBJ2-2	.	.	CASSPTGETGELFF	TGTGCCAGCAGCCCTACCGGGGAGACCGGGGAGCTGTTTTTT
TRBV9	TRBJ1-2	few	.	CASSAVAGHYGYTF	TGTGCCAGCAGCGCCGTAGCGGGACATTATGGCTACACCTTC
TRBV25-1	TRBJ2-4	.	.	CASMVWHSKNIQYF	TGTGCCAGCATGGTCTGGCACAGCAAAAACATTCAGTACTTC
TRBV29-1	TRBJ1-4	.	.	CSVEGGGVNEKLFF	TGCAGCGTTGAGGGGGGAGGGGTTAATGAAAAACTGTTTTTT
TRBV25-1	TRBJ2-1	few	TRBD2	CASATIAGVYNEQFF	TGTGCCAGCGCAACAATAGCGGGAGTTTACAATGAGCAGTTCTTC
TRBV6-6	TRBJ2-3	.	TRBD2	CASRRASGPRADTQYF	TGTGCCAGCAGACGGGCTAGCGGGCCTCGCGCAGATACGCAGTATTTT
TRBV5-6	TRBJ2-7	.	TRBD1	CASSSDRTFGEQYF	TGTGCCAGCAGCTCGGACAGGACCTTTGGCGAGCAGTACTTC
TRBV19	TRBJ1-1	.	.	CASRSSIEAFF	TGTGCCAGTCGCTCATCAATTGAAGCTTTCTTT
TRBV28	TRBJ2-7	few	TRBD1	CASSWSPGQGYEQYF	TGTGCCAGCAGTTGGTCCCCGGGACAGGGCTACGAGCAGTACTTC
TRBV28	TRBJ2-1	.	.	CASSPSGRKGGHSYNEQFF	TGTGCCAGCAGCCCTTCTGGCCGAAAAGGGGGGCATTCCTACAATGAGCAGTTCTTC
TRBV28	TRBJ2-7	few	.	CASSSGWQTSYEQYF	TGTGCCAGCAGTTCAGGGTGGCAAACCTCCTACGAGCAGTACTTC
TRBV4-3	TRBJ2-4	.	TRBD2	CASSQDRELAGMIGKNIQYF	TGCGCCAGCAGCCAAGATCGGGAACTAGCGGGAATGATCGGCAAAAACATTCAGTACTTC
TRBV5-1	TRBJ2-5	.	.	CASSLRDSRGETQYF	TGCGCCAGCAGCCTAAGGGACTCCCGGGGGGAGACCCAGTACTTC
TRBV6-5	TRBJ2-3	.	.	CASSYEGRYTDTQYF	TGTGCCAGCAGTTACGAAGGGAGGTACACAGATACGCAGTATTTT
TRBV4-2	TRBJ2-7	.	TRBD2	CASSPRSSGGYEQYF	TGTGCCAGCAGCCCGAGGTCCAGCGGGGGCTACGAGCAGTACTTC
TRBV14	TRBJ1-1	few	.	CASSQAGGRLVSFF	TGTGCCAGCAGCCAAGCGGGGGGACGGCTGGTGTCTTTCTTT
TRBV18	TRBJ2-3	.	.	CASSPLVSDTQYF	TGTGCCAGCTCACCACTTGTTTCAGATACGCAGTATTTT
TRBV7-9	TRBJ1-3	few	.	CASSLAGSLLSGNTIYF	TGTGCCAGCAGCTTGGCAGGATCGCTTTTGTCTGGAAACACCATATATTTT
TRBV28	TRBJ1-5	.	.	CASRVPGTVNQPQHF	TGTGCCAGCAGGGTTCCCGGGACTGTCAATCAGCCCCAGCATTTT
TRBV7-2	TRBJ2-7	few	TRBD2	CASRAGLAGAYEQYF	TGTGCCAGCAGAGCGGGACTAGCGGGAGCCTACGAGCAGTACTTC
TRBV28	TRBJ2-7	.	.	CASSLGSLASSYEQYF	TGTGCCAGCAGTTTAGGGTCTCTAGCCAGCTCCTACGAGCAGTACTTC
TRBV6-5	TRBJ2-5	few	TRBD1	CASSYSGTGLETQYF	TGTGCCAGCAGTTACAGTGGGACAGGGTTAGAGACCCAGTACTTC
TRBV28	TRBJ2-6	.	.	CASSLLAGANVLTF	TGTGCCAGCAGTTTATTGGCTGGGGCCAACGTCCTGACTTTC
TRBV9	TRBJ2-1	few	.	CASSVAVEASEQFF	TGTGCCAGCAGCGTAGCAGTGGAGGCTAGTGAGCAGTTCTTC
TRBV4-3	TRBJ1-4	once	.	CASSPAVPGLGEKLFF	TGCGCCAGCAGCCCAGCGGTTCCGGGACTGGGAGAAAAACTGTTTTTT
TRBV6-6	TRBJ1-1	few	.	CASRYLPGTEAFF	TGTGCCAGCAGGTATCTCCCTGGGACTGAAGCTTTCTTT
TRBV15	TRBJ2-4	few	.	CATSRQQVSGNIQYF	TGTGCCACCAGCAGACAACAGGTATCGGGAAACATTCAGTACTTC
TRBV18	TRBJ2-7	few	.	CASSPDGGIRSGEQYF	TGTGCCAGCTCACCGGACGGAGGGATAAGGTCGGGCGAGCAGTACTTC
TRBV11-2	TRBJ2-4	few	.	CASSHDNLKNIQYF	TGTGCCAGCAGTCATGACAATCTCAAAAACATTCAGTACTTC
TRBV5-1	TRBJ2-5	.	.	CASSLAFETQYF	TGCGCCAGCAGCTTGGCTTTTGAGACCCAGTACTTC
TRBV5-1	TRBJ2-1	.	TRBD1	CASSSDRGRGYNEQFF	TGCGCCAGCAGCTCAGACAGGGGCCGGGGATACAATGAGCAGTTCTTC
TRBV10-1	TRBJ2-3	few	TRBD2	CASSRLADSTDTQYF	TGCGCCAGCAGCAGACTAGCGGATAGCACAGATACGCAGTATTTT
TRBV7-6	TRBJ2-7	few	TRBD1	CASSLGPPTGDYEQYF	TGTGCCAGCAGCTTAGGACCTCCGACAGGGGACTACGAGCAGTACTTC
TRBV28	TRBJ2-2	few	.	CASYTTGTLTGELFF	TGTGCCAGCTACACCACCGGGACATTAACCGGGGAGCTGTTTTTT
TRBV21-1	TRBJ2-5	few	.	CASSRWTALRETQYF	TGTGCCAGCAGCAGATGGACCGCTCTCCGGGAGACCCAGTACTTC
TRBV7-2	TRBJ2-1	.	TRBD2	CASSLASGRADNEQFF	TGTGCCAGCAGCTTAGCTAGCGGGAGGGCGGACAATGAGCAGTTCTTC
TRBV19	TRBJ1-4	few	TRBD1	CASTPGQANEKLFF	TGTGCCAGTACCCCGGGACAGGCCAATGAAAAACTGTTTTTT
TRBV28	TRBJ2-2	few	.	CASSLWQFNSGELFF	TGTGCCAGCAGTTTATGGCAGTTCAATTCCGGGGAGCTGTTTTTT
TRBV2	TRBJ2-5	.	.	CASSEVRTQYF	TGTGCCAGCAGTGAAGTACGGACCCAGTACTTC
TRBV4-3	TRBJ1-2	.	TRBD1	CASSQAGQGFYGYTF	TGCGCCAGCAGCCAAGCCGGACAGGGTTTTTATGGCTACACCTTC